Listed below are T cell receptor beta chains from one sample, sequenced in a study of CD8 T cells in Susac syndrome. Each CDR3 protein is one row after TCRdb ran MiXCR on the immunoSEQ multiplex PCR reads. Of around 170,000 distinct CDR3 sequences listed, approximately 95% are singletons. Sequenced sample: CD8+ T cells from PBMCs. All receptors come from a human donor with multiple sclerosis. Both conserved end residues are part of each CDR3. A D gene is named only where the DNA matches it firmly. Only some rows state a clone size, as once, few, many or a class for expanded clones.

v_call	j_call	clone_size	d_call	cdr3_nt	cdr3_aa
TRBV15	TRBJ2-7	-	TRBD2	TGTGCCACCAGCGCACAATTGGGACTAGCGGAATACGAGCAGTACTTC	CATSAQLGLAEYEQYF
TRBV12-3/TRBV12-4	TRBJ2-1	-	TRBD2	TGTGCCAGCAGTCCCGGACTAGCGGGGGGTCTTCATGAGCAGTTCTTC	CASSPGLAGGLHEQFF
TRBV20-1	TRBJ1-1	-	TRBD1	TGCAGTGCTAGAGATGTCAGGGGGGGCCTGAACACTGAAGCTTTCTTT	CSARDVRGGLNTEAFF
TRBV6-1	TRBJ1-3	-	-	TGTGCCAGCAGTGAGTTGAAGCTAAGCTCTGGAAACACCATATATTTT	CASSELKLSSGNTIYF
TRBV6-1	TRBJ2-5	-	TRBD1	TGTGCCAGCAGTGAACGGGACAGCCGTTTACAAGAGACCCAGTACTTC	CASSERDSRLQETQYF
TRBV27	TRBJ2-3	-	-	TGTGCCAGCAGTCTCGAGGATACGCAGTATTTT	CASSLEDTQYF
TRBV15	TRBJ1-6	-	-	TGTGCCACCAGCAGAGATTACAGCTCCTATAATTCACCCCTCCACTTT	CATSRDYSSYNSPLHF
TRBV2	TRBJ1-5	-	-	TGTGCCAGCAGCCCTCGCAGCAATCAGCCCCAGCATTTT	CASSPRSNQPQHF
TRBV28	TRBJ1-5	-	-	TGTGCCAGCAGTTTGACGGAATTCAATCAGCCCCAGCATTTT	CASSLTEFNQPQHF
TRBV2	TRBJ2-7	-	TRBD2	TGTGCCAGCATTCAGCGGGAAGGGCACGAGCAGTACTTC	CASIQREGHEQYF
TRBV5-1	TRBJ2-1	once	-	TGCGCCAGCAGCTTCCCGGGGGTAGGATACAATGAGCAGTTCTTC	CASSFPGVGYNEQFF
TRBV9	TRBJ1-1	-	-	TGTGCCAGCAGCGTATCGGCGAACATGAACACTGAAGCTTTCTTT	CASSVSANMNTEAFF
TRBV20-1	TRBJ2-1	-	-	TGCAGTGCTCCCGGGGTACGGGGGAGTTACAATGAGCAGTTCTTC	CSAPGVRGSYNEQFF
TRBV29-1	TRBJ1-1	-	TRBD1	TGCAGCGCTGTCACAGGGGGCAATGCTTTCTTT	CSAVTGGNAFF
TRBV9	TRBJ2-2	-	-	TGTGCCAGCAGCGAGGTGGCCGGGGAGCTGTTTTTT	CASSEVAGELFF
TRBV2	TRBJ2-7	-	-	TGTGCCAGCAGTGGACAGGCCTACGAGCAGTACTTC	CASSGQAYEQYF
TRBV2	TRBJ2-7	-	-	TGTGCCAGCAGTGATCGACAGGACTACTCCTACGAGCAGTACTTC	CASSDRQDYSYEQYF
TRBV5-1	TRBJ1-1	-	-	TGCGCCAGCAGCCCCGGGCCACGGGAGGTGAACACTGAAGCTTTCTTT	CASSPGPREVNTEAFF
TRBV5-1	TRBJ2-7	-	TRBD1	TGCGCCAGCAGCCGTGTCCCCGGACAGGGCTCCTACGAGCAGTACTTC	CASSRVPGQGSYEQYF
TRBV4-1	TRBJ2-5	-	-	TGCGCCAGCAGCCAAGGGCTAGGGGGGGAAGAGACCCAGTACTTC	CASSQGLGGEETQYF
TRBV19	TRBJ1-1	-	-	TGTGCCAGTAGTACCTTCGAAACGAACACTGAAGCTTTCTTT	CASSTFETNTEAFF
TRBV12-3/TRBV12-4	TRBJ2-5	-	TRBD2	TGTGCCAGCAGTTTACTAGCGGGAGCCATTGAGGCCCAGTACTTC	CASSLLAGAIEAQYF
TRBV4-2	TRBJ1-1	-	-	TGTGCCAGCAGCCAAGGGTTGGGTGAAGCTTTCTTT	CASSQGLGEAFF
TRBV20-1	TRBJ1-1	once	-	TGCAGTGCTAGATCGGCTCAGGCCACTGAAGCTTTCTTT	CSARSAQATEAFF
TRBV11-2	TRBJ2-5	-	TRBD1	TGTGCCAGCAGCCCCCAGGCCGGGGAACCGGGACAGGACGATCAAGAGACCCAGTACTTC	CASSPQAGEPGQDDQETQYF
TRBV27	TRBJ1-1	-	-	TGTGCCAGCAGTTTTTTGGGTGACACTGAAGCTTTCTTT	CASSFLGDTEAFF
TRBV28	TRBJ2-1	-	-	TGTGCCAGCACCTCATCGCGGGGCTCCTACAATGAGCAGTTCTTC	CASTSSRGSYNEQFF
TRBV9	TRBJ2-7	-	TRBD1	TGTGCCAGCAGCGAAACCGGGACAGGCGAGCAGTACTTC	CASSETGTGEQYF
TRBV29-1	TRBJ2-7	once	-	TGCAGCGTACTCCGTTTAGGAGAGCAGTACTTC	CSVLRLGEQYF
TRBV2	TRBJ2-7	-	-	TGTGCCAGCAGCGCGGTGGGTAGCGGTCTGATGAACGAGCAGTACTTC	CASSAVGSGLMNEQYF
TRBV30	TRBJ2-1	-	TRBD2	TGTGCCTGGAGTGTAGAAGGGGCTAGCGGGAGGGCAGTTTGGTCCTACAATGAGCAGTTCTTC	CAWSVEGASGRAVWSYNEQFF
TRBV19	TRBJ2-7	-	-	TGTGCCAGCTCAGGGGCCTCCTACGAGCAGTACTTC	CASSGASYEQYF
TRBV11-2	TRBJ1-1	-	-	TGTGCCAGCAGCCCAAAGATAGAGACTGAAGCTTTCTTT	CASSPKIETEAFF
TRBV20-1	TRBJ2-2	few	-	TGCAGTGCTAGAGATATAGCGGAGAACACCGGGGAGCTGTTTTTT	CSARDIAENTGELFF
TRBV7-9	TRBJ1-5	-	TRBD1	TGTGCCAGCAGCTCGGACAGGGTGAGCAATCAGCCCCAGCATTTT	CASSSDRVSNQPQHF
TRBV20-1	TRBJ2-1	-	TRBD2	TGCAGTGCTAGAGAGCTAGCGGGATTGGTGAATGAGCAGTTCTTC	CSARELAGLVNEQFF
TRBV12-3/TRBV12-4	TRBJ1-2	once	TRBD1	TGTGCCAGCAGTTTCGGGACAGACTACACCTTC	CASSFGTDYTF
TRBV19	TRBJ1-5	-	-	TGTGCCAGTACCGACCGAGACGGAGAAATCATGCCCCAGCATTTT	CASTDRDGEIMPQHF
TRBV7-9	TRBJ1-6	-	-	TGTGCCAGCAGCTTAACACAAGCAGCCAGAAGGCCCCTCCACTTT	CASSLTQAARRPLHF
TRBV27	TRBJ2-3	-	TRBD1	TGTGCCAGCACCCCGGTCGGACAGGGCACAGATACGCAGTATTTT	CASTPVGQGTDTQYF
TRBV7-9	TRBJ2-7	-	-	TGTGCCAGCAGCTTAACGGCCGCACCCTACGAGCAGTACTTC	CASSLTAAPYEQYF
TRBV28	TRBJ2-2	-	-	TGTGCCAGCAGGGCTTATGGCACCGGGGAGCTGTTTTTT	CASRAYGTGELFF
TRBV5-6	TRBJ2-3	-	-	TGTGCCAGCAGCTTTGGCGGGGTCACAGATACGCAGTATTTT	CASSFGGVTDTQYF
TRBV29-1	TRBJ2-5	-	-	TGCAGCGTTGAAGATACCCGTCTCCGGGGTATGGAGACCCAGTACTTC	CSVEDTRLRGMETQYF
TRBV9	TRBJ1-2	-	-	TGTGCCAGCAGCGTAATAGCGGAAGAAACTCCTAACTATGGCTACACCTTC	CASSVIAEETPNYGYTF
TRBV6-6	TRBJ2-5	-	TRBD1	TGTGCCAGCAGTTCGGACAGGGCGGAGACCCAGTACTTC	CASSSDRAETQYF
TRBV15	TRBJ1-1	-	-	TGTGCCACCAGCAGAGTGGATTCTTTGAACACTGAAGCTTTCTTT	CATSRVDSLNTEAFF
TRBV6-5	TRBJ2-7	-	TRBD2	TGTGCCAGCAGTTACTCGGGAGGGACGCTGTACTTC	CASSYSGGTLYF
TRBV9	TRBJ1-1	-	TRBD1	TGTGCCAGCAGCGTCGGGACAGGGTCGGTAGCTTTCTTT	CASSVGTGSVAFF
TRBV7-9	TRBJ2-5	-	TRBD2	TGTGCCAGCAGCCCCCCAGGGACTAGAGTCAAAGAGACCCAGTACTTC	CASSPPGTRVKETQYF
TRBV2	TRBJ2-7	-	TRBD2	TGTGCCAGCAGCGAACCTTCCGGGACTAACTCCTACGAGCAGTACTTC	CASSEPSGTNSYEQYF
TRBV12-3/TRBV12-4	TRBJ1-2	-	-	TGTGCCAGCAGTCTAGACCCTCTTGATGGCTACACCTTC	CASSLDPLDGYTF
TRBV24-1	TRBJ2-1	-	-	TGTGCCACCAGTGAGGGCCTCCCAAACTACAATGAGCAGTTCTTC	CATSEGLPNYNEQFF
TRBV9	TRBJ2-1	-	TRBD2	TGTGCCAGCAGCGTAGCCCGTTCGTTTAGCGGGAGGTACAATGAGCAGTTCTTC	CASSVARSFSGRYNEQFF
TRBV6-5	TRBJ2-7	-	-	TGTGCCAGCAGTTACTCCCCTAGCTACGAGCAGTACTTC	CASSYSPSYEQYF
TRBV28	TRBJ1-5	-	-	TGTGCCAGCAGTTTAATCGAGGGGACTCAGCCCCAGCATTTT	CASSLIEGTQPQHF
TRBV29-1	TRBJ2-7	-	-	TGCAGCGTTATATTAGCGCTCAGCTCCTACGAGCAGTACTTC	CSVILALSSYEQYF
TRBV6-1	TRBJ1-1	-	-	TGTGCGACGGGGCGGAGGACTGAAGCTTTCTTT	CATGRRTEAFF
TRBV18	TRBJ2-2	-	-	TGTGCCAGCTCACCATCCGGGGAGCTGTTTTTT	CASSPSGELFF